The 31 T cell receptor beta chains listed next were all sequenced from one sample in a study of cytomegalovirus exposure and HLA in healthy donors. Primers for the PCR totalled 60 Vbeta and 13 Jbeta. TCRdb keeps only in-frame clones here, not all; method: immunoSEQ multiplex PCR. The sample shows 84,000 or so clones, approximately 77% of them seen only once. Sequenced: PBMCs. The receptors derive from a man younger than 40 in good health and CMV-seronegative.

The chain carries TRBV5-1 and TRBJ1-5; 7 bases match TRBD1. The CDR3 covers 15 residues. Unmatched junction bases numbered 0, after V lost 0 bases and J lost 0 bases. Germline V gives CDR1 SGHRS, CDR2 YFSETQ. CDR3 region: CASSLGDSSNQPQHF. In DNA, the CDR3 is TGCGCCAGCAGCTTGGGGGACAGTAGCAATCAGCCCCAGCATTTT.

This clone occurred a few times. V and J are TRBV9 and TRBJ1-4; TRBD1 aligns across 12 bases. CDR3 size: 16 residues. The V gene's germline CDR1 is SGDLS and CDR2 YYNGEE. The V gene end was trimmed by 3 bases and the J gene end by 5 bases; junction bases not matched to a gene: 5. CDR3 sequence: CASSGGTGGRNEKLFF. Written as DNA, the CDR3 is TGTGCCAGCAGCGGCGGGACAGGGGGCCGGAATGAAAAACTGTTTTTT. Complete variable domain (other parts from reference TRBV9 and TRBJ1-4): DSGVTQTPKHLITATGQRVTLRCSPRSGDLSVYWYQQSLDQGLQFLIQYYNGEERAKGNILERFSAQQFPDLHSELNLSSLELGDSALYFCASSGGTGGRNEKLFFGSGTQLSVL.

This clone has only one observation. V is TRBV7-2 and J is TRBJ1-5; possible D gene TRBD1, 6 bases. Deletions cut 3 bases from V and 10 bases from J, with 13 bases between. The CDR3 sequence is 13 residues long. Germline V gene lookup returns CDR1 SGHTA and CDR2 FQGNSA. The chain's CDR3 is CASSLTGATPQHF. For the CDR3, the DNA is TGTGCCAGCAGCTTGACAGGAGCAACTCCCCAGCATTTT.

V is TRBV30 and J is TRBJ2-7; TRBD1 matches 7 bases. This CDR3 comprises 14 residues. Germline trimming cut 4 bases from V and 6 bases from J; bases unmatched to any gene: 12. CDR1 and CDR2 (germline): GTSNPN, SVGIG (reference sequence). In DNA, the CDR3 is TGTGCCTGGAAAGATAACAGGGGTAGTAGCGAGCAGTACTTC. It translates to CAWKDNRGSSEQYF.

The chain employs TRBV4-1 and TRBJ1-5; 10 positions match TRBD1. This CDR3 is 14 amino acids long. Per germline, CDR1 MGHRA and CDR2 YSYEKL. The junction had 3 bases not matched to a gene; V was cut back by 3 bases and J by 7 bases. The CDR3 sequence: CASSHTGQGQPQHF. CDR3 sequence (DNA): TGCGCCAGCAGCCATACGGGACAGGGGCAGCCCCAGCATTTT.

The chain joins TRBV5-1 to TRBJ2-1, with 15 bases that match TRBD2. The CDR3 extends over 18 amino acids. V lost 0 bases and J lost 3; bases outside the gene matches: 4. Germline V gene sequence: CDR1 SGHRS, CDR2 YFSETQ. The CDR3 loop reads CASSLAGLAGGSYNEQFF. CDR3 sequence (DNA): TGCGCCAGCAGCTTGGCTGGACTAGCGGGAGGGAGCTACAATGAGCAGTTCTTC.

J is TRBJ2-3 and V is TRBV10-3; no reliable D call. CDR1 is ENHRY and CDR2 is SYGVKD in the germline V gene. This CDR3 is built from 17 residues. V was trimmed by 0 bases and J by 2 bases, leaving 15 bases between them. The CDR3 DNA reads TGTGCCATCAGTGAGTCGATTCTGCGGCTTAACACAGATACGCAGTATTTT. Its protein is CAISESILRLNTDTQYF.

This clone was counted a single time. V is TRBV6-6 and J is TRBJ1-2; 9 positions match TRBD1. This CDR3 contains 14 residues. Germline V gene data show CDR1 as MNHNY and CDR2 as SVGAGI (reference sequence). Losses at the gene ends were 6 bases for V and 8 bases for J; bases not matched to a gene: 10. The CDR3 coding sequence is TGTGCCAGCAGGACTACAGGGGGCTCGTCCGGCTACACCTTC. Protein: CASRTTGGSSGYTF.

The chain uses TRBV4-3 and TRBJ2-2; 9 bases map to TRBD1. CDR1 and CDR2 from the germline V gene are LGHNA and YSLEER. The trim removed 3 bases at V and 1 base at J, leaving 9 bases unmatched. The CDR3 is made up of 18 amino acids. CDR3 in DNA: TGCGCCAGCAGCCACCGGGGACAGGGAGGGGGGAACACCGGGGAGCTGTTTTTT. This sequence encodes CASSHRGQGGGNTGELFF.

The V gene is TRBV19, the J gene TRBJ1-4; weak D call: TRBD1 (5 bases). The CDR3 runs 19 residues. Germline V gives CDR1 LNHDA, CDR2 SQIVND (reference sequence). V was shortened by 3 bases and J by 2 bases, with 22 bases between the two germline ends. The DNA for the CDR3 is TGTGCCAGTAGTATCCGGGCCCCCGGGGGAGTCGGGACTAATGAAAAACTGTTTTTT. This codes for CASSIRAPGGVGTNEKLFF.

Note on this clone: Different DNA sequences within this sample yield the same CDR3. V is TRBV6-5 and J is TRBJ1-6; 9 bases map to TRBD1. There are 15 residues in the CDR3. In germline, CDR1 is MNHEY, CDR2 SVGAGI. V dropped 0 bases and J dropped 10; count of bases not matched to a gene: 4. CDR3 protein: CASSYSRTGDSPLHF. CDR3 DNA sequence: TGTGCCAGCAGTTACTCGAGGACAGGGGACTCACCCCTCCACTTT.

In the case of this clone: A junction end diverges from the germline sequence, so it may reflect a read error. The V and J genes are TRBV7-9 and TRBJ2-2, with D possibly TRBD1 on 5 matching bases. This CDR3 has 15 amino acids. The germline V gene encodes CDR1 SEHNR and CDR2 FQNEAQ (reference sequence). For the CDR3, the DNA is TGTTCCAGCAGCTTAGGACACACGAACACCGGGGAGCTGTTTTTT. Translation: CSSSLGHTNTGELFF.

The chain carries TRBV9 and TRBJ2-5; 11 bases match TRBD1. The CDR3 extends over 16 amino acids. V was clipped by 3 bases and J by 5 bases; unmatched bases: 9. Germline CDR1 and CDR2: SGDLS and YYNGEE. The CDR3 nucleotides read TGTGCCAGCAGCGAAAAGGACAGGGGGCAGGGGGAGACCCAGTACTTC. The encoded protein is CASSEKDRGQGETQYF.

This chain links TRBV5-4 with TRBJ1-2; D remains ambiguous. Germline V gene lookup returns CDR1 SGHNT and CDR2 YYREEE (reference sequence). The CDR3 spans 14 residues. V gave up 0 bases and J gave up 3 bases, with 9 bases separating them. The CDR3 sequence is CASSLEYSHYGYTF. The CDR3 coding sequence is TGTGCCAGCAGCTTGGAATACAGCCACTATGGCTACACCTTC.

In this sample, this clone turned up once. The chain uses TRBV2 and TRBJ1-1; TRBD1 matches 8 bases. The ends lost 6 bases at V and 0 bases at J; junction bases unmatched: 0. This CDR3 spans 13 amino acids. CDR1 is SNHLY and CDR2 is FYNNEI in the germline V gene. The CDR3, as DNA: TGTGCCAGCAGGGGACAGGTGAACACTGAAGCTTTCTTT. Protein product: CASRGQVNTEAFF. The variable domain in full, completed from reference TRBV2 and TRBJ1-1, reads EPEVTQTPSHQVTQMGQEVILRCVPISNHLYFYWYRQILGQKVEFLVSFYNNEISEKSEIFDDQFSVERPDGSNFTLKIRSTKLEDSAMYFCASRGQVNTEAFFGQGTRLTVV.

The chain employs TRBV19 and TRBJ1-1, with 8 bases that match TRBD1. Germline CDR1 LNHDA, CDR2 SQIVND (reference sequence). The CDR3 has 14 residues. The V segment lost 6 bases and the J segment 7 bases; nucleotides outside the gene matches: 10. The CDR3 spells CASRLDRGRNEAFF. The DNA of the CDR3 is TGTGCCAGTAGACTCGACAGGGGCCGGAATGAAGCTTTCTTT.

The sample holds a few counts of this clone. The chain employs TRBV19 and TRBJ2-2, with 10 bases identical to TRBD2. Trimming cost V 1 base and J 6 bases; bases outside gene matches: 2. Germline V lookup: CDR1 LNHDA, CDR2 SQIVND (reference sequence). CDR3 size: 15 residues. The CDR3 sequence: CASSIGLAGAGELFF. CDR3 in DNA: TGTGCCAGTAGTATAGGGCTAGCGGGAGCCGGGGAGCTGTTTTTT.

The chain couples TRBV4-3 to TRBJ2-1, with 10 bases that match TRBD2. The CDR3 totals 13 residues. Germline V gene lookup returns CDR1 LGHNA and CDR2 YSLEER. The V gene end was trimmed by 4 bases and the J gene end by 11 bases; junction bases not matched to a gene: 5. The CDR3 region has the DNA TGCGCCAGCAGCCCTCGCACTAGCGGGAAGCAGTTCTTC. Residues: CASSPRTSGKQFF.

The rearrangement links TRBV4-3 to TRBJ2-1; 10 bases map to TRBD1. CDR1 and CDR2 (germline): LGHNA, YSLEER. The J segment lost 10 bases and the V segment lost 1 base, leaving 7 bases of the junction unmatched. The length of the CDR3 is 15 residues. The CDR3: CASSQGTGGVREQFF. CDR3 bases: TGCGCCAGCAGCCAAGGGACAGGGGGGGTAAGGGAGCAGTTCTTC.

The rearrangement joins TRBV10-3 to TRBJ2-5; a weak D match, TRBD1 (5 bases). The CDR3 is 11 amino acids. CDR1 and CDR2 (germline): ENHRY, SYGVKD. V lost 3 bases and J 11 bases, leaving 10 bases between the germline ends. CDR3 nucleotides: TGTGCCATCAGTGACGGGCAGGGACAGTACTTC. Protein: CAISDGQGQYF.

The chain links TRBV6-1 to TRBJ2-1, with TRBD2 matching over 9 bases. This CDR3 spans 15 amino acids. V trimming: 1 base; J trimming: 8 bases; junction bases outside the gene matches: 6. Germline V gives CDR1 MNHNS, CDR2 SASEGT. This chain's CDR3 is CASSEGRWTSDEQFF. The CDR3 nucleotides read TGTGCCAGCAGTGAAGGGCGGTGGACTAGCGATGAGCAGTTCTTC.

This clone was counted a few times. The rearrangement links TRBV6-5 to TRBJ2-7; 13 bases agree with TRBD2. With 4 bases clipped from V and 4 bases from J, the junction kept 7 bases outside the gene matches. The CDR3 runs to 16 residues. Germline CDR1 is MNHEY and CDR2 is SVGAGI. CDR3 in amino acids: CASSSQGGLAGYEQYF. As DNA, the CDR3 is TGTGCCAGCAGTTCCCAAGGGGGACTAGCGGGATACGAGCAGTACTTC.

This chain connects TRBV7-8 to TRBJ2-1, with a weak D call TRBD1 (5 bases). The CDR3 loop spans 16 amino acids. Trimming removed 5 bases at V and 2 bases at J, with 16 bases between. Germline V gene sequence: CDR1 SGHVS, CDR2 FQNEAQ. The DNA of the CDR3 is TGTGCCAGCAGCCCAAGTGGGGCCGGAACCTACAATGAGCAGTTCTTC. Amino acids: CASSPSGAGTYNEQFF.

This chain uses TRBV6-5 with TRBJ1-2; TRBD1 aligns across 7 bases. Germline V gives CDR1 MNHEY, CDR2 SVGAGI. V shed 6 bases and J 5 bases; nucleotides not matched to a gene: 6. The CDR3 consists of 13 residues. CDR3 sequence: CASRYPGQYGYTF. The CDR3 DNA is TGTGCCAGCAGATACCCGGGACAGTATGGCTACACCTTC.

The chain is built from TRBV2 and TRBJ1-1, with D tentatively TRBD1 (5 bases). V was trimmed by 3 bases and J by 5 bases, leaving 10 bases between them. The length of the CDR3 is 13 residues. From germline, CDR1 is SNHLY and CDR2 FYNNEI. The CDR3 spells CASSDGTDTEAFF. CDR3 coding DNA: TGTGCCAGCAGTGACGGGACTGATACTGAAGCTTTCTTT.

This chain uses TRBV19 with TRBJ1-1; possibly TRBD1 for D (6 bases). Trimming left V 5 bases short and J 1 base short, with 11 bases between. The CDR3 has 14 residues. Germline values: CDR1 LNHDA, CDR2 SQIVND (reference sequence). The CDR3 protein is CASSWGLGNTEAFF. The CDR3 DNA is TGTGCCAGTAGTTGGGGGCTTGGGAACACTGAAGCTTTCTTT.

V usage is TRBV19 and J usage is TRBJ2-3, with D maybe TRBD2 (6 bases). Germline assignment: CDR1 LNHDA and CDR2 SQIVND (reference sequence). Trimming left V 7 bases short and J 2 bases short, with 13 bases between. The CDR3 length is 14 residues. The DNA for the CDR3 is TGTGCCAGTAACTCGGGGGAGAACACAGATACGCAGTATTTT. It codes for CASNSGENTDTQYF.

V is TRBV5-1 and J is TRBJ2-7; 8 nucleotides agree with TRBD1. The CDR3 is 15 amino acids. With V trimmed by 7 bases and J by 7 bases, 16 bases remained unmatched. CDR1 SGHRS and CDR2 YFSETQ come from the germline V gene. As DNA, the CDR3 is TGCGCCAGCGGAACCGACAGGGGAGCCTCTACGGAGCAGTACTTC. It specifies CASGTDRGASTEQYF.

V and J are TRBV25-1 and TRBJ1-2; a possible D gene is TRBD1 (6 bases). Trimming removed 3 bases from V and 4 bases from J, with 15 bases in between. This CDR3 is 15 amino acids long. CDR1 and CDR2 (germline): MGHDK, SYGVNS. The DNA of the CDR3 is TGTGCCAGCAGTGATAACTACGGACAGTCCTATGGCTACACCTTC. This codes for CASSDNYGQSYGYTF.

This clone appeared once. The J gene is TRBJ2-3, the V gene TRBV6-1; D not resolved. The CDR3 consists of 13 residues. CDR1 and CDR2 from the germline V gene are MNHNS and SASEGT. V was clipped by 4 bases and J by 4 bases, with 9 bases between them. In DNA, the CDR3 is TGTGCCAGCAGTGTTCGACTCTCAGATACGCAGTATTTT. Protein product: CASSVRLSDTQYF.

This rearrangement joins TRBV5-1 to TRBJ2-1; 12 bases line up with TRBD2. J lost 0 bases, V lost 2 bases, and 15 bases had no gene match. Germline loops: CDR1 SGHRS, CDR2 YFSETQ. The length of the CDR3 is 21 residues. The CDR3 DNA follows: TGCGCCAGCAGCTTACCTCCTGGACTAGCGGGAAGCGGGGTCTCCTACAATGAGCAGTTCTTC. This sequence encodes CASSLPPGLAGSGVSYNEQFF.